This T cell receptor beta chain was sequenced for a study of cytomegalovirus exposure and HLA in healthy donors. Study-level results: Productive status was seen about 90% or about 30% of the time for most TCR beta V segments in an earlier analysis. HLA restriction was apparent for most CMV-associated TCR beta chains in a later analysis. Later, an analysis found that common viral pathogens appeared to be linked with several of the most significant clusters.

The PCR made use of 60 Vbeta and 13 Jbeta primers. Some clones are missing from TCRdb's copy, which holds only in-frame ones; the method was immunoSEQ multiplex PCR. This sample has around 120,000 clones, with around three quarters found just once. This clone appeared a few times. Its cognate antigen is unknown. V dropped 6 bases and J dropped 12 bases, with 21 bases sitting between them. Germline CDR1 is MNHNS and CDR2 is SASEGT. The CDR3 is made up of 14 amino acids. The J gene is TRBJ2-1, the V gene TRBV6-1; perhaps TRBD2 as D (6 bases). The sample was PBMCs. The TCR was taken from a woman aged 40 to 50 in good health and CMV-seronegative. The CDR3 protein is CASSNSGGAMRQFF. The CDR3 DNA follows: TGTGCCAGCAGCAATAGCGGAGGGGCTATGCGGCAGTTCTTC.